This T cell receptor (beta chain) was identified in a study of immune evolution from preneoplasia to lung adenocarcinoma. Resections took place in Japan or China from about 2013 to 2017. Two lung cancer pathologists independently confirmed each histologic diagnosis. A remark on this clone: The antigen remains undetermined.

The CDR3 contains 16 residues. Trimming stripped 5 bases from V and 4 bases from J, with 15 bases between. Germline CDR1 reads SGHNT; CDR2 reads YENEEA. Study results and caveats: Clonality was highest in normal lung, lower in later-stage lesions apparently.

Sequencing was performed with immunoSEQ multiplex PCR; in TCRdb, only in-frame clones are kept and a portion is missing. The sample records about 5,600 clones, 70% to 75% being singletons. V gene TRBV11-3 combines with J gene TRBJ2-6; weak D call: TRBD1 (5 bases). The sample was FFPE lung adenocarcinoma in situ tissue. The receptor was isolated from a person in their sixties or seventies with lung adenocarcinoma. The CDR3 DNA is TGTGCCAGCAGCGATCAGGGTAGGGTCGGGGCCAACGTCCTGACTTTC. Protein sequence: CASSDQGRVGANVLTF.